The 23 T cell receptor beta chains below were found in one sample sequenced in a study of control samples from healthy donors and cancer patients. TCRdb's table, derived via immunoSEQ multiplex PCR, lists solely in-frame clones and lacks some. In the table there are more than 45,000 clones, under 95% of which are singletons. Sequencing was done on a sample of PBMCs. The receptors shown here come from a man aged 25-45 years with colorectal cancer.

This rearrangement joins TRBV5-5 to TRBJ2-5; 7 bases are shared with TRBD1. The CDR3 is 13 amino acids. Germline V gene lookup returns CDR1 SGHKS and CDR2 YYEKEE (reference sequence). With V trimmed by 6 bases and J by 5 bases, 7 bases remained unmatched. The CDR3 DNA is TGTGCCAGCACCCAGACAGGGTGGGAGACCCAGTACTTC. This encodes CASTQTGWETQYF.

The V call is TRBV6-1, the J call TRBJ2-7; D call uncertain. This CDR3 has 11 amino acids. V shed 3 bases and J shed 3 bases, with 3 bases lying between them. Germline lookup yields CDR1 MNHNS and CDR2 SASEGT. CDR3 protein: CASSEFYEQYV. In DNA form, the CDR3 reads TGTGCCAGCAGTGAGTTCTACGAGCAGTACGTC.

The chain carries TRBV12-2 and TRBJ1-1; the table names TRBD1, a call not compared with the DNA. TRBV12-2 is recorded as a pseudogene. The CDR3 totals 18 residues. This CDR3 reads CASRLALTSTQMNTEAFF. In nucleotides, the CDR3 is TGTGCAAGTCGCTTAGCGTTGACATCCACTCAAATGAACACTGAAGCTTTCTTT.

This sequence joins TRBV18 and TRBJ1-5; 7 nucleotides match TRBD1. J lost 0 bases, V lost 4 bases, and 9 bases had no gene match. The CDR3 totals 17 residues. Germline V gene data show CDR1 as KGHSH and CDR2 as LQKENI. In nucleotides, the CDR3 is TGTGCCAGCTCACAAACGCCCGGGACAGATAGCAATCAGCCCCAGCATTTT. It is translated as CASSQTPGTDSNQPQHF.

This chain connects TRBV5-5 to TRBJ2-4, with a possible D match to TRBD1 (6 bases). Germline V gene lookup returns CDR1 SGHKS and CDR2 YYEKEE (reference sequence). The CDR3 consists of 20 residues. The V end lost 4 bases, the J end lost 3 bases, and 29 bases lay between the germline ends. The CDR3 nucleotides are TGTGCCAGCAGCCCCGCGAACCTACAGGGAAGGGTAGGGGTCAAAAACATTCAGTACTTC. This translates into CASSPANLQGRVGVKNIQYF.

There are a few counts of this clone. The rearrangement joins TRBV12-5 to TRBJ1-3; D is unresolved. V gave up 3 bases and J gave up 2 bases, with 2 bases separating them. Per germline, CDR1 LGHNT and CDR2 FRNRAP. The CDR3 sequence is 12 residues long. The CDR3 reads CASGFAGNTIYF. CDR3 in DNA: TGTGCTAGTGGTTTTGCTGGAAACACCATATATTTT. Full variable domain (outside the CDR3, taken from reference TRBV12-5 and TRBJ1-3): DARVTQTPRHKVTEMGQEVTMRCQPILGHNTVFWYRQTMMQGLELLAYFRNRAPLDDSGMPKDRFSAEMPDATLATLKIQPSEPRDSAVYFCASGFAGNTIYFGEGSWLTVV.

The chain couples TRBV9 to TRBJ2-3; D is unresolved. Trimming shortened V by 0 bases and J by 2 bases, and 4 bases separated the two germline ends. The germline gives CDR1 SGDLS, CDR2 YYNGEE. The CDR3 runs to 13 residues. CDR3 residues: CASSVESTDTQYF. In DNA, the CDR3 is TGTGCCAGCAGCGTAGAGTCCACAGATACGCAGTATTTT. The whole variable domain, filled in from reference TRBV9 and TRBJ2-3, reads DSGVTQTPKHLITATGQRVTLRCSPRSGDLSVYWYQQSLDQGLQFLIQYYNGEERAKGNILERFSAQQFPDLHSELNLSSLELGDSALYFCASSVESTDTQYFGPGTRLTVL.

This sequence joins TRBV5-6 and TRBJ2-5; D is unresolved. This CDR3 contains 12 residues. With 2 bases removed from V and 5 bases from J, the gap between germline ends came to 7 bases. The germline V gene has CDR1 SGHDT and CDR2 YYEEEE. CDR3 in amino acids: CASSFSWETQYF. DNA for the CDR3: TGTGCCAGCAGCTTTAGTTGGGAGACCCAGTACTTC. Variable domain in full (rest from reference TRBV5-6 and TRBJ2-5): DAGVTQSPTHLIKTRGQQVTLRCSPKSGHDTVSWYQQALGQGPQFIFQYYEEEERQRGNFPDRFSGHQFPNYSSELNVNALLLGDSALYLCASSFSWETQYFGPGTRLLVL.

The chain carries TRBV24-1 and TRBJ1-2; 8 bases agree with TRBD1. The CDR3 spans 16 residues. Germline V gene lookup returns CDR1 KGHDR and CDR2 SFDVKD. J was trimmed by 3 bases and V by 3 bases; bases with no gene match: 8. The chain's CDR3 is CATSDNTGTGDYGYTF. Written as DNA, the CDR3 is TGTGCCACCAGTGATAACACCGGGACAGGCGACTATGGCTACACCTTC.

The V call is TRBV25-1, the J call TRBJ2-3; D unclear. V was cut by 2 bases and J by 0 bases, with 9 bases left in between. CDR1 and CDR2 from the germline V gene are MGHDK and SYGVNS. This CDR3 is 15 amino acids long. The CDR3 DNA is TGTGCCAGCAGTGAAATCACGGCTAGCACAGATACGCAGTATTTT. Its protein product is CASSEITASTDTQYF.

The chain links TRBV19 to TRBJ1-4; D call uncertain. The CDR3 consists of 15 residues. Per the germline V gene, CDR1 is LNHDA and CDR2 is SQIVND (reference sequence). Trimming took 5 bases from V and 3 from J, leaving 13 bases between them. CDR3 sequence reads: CASSADFSANEKLFF. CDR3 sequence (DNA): TGTGCCAGTAGTGCGGACTTCTCGGCTAATGAAAAACTGTTTTTT.

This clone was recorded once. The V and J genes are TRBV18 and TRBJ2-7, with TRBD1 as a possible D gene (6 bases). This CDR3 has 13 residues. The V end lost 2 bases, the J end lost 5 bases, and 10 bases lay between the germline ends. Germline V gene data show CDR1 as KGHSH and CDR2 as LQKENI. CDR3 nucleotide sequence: TGTGCCAGCTCACCATCAGGGGACAACGAGCAGTACGTC. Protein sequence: CASSPSGDNEQYV.

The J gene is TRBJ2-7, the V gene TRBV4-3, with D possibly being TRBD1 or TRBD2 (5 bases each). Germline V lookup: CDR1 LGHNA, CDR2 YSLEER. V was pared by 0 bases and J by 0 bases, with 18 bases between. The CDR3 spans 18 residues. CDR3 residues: CASSQDQGEGPNSYEQYF. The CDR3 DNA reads TGCGCCAGCAGCCAAGATCAAGGAGAGGGGCCCAACTCCTACGAGCAGTACTTC.

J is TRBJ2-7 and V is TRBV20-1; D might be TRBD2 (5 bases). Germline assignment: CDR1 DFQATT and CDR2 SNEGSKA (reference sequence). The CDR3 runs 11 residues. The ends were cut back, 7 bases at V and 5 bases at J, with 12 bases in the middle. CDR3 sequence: CSVRGTHEQYF. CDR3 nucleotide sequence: TGCAGTGTCCGGGGAACTCACGAGCAGTACTTC.

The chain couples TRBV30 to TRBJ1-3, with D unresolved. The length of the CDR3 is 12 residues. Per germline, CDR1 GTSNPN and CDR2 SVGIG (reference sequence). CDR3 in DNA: TGTGTCGCCGACCCCTACGGAAACACCATATATTTT. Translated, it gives CVADPYGNTIYF.

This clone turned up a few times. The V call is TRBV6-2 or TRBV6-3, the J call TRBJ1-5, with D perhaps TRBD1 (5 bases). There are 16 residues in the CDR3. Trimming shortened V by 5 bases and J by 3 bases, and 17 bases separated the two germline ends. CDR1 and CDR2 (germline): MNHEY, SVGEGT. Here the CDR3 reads CASSPVAGVPNQPQHF. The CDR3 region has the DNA TGTGCCAGCAGTCCGGTAGCGGGGGTCCCCAATCAGCCCCAGCATTTT.

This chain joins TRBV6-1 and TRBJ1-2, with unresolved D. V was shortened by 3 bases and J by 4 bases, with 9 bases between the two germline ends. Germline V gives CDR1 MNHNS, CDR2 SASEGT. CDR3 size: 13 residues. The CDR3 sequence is CASSETRGYGYTF. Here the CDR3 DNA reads TGTGCCAGCAGTGAGACCCGAGGCTATGGCTACACCTTC.

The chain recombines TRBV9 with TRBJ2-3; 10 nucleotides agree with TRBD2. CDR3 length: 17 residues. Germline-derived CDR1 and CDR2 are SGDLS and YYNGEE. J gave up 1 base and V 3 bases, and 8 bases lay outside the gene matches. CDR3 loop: CASSGTDLAGGTDTQYF. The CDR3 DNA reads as TGTGCCAGCAGCGGAACCGACCTAGCGGGGGGCACAGATACGCAGTATTTT.

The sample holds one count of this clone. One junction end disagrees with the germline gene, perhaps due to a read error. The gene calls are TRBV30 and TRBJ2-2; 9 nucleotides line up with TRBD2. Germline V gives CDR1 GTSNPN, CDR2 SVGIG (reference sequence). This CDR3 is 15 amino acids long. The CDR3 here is CAWTVSSGEVGKLFF. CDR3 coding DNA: TGTGCCTGGACTGTATCTAGCGGGGAGGTCGGGAAGCTGTTTTTT.

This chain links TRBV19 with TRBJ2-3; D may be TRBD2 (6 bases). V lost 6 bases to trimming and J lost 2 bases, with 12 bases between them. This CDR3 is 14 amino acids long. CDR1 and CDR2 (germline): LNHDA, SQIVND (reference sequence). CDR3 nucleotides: TGTGCCAGTAGCTTAACGGGAGACACAGATACGCAGTATTTT. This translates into CASSLTGDTDTQYF.

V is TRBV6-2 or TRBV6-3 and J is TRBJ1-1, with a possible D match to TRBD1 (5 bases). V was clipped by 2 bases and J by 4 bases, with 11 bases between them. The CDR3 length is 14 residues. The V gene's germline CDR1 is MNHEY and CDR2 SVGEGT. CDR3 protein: CASSYEGRSTEAFF. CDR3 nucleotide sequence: TGTGCCAGCAGTTACGAGGGGCGTAGCACTGAAGCTTTCTTT.

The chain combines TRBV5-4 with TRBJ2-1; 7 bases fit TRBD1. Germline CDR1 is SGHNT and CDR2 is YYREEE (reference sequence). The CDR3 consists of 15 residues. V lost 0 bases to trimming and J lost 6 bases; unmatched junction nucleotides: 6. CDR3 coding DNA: TGTGCCAGCAGCTTGGTGGCAGGGGGTGCCAATGAGCAGTTCTTC. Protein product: CASSLVAGGANEQFF.

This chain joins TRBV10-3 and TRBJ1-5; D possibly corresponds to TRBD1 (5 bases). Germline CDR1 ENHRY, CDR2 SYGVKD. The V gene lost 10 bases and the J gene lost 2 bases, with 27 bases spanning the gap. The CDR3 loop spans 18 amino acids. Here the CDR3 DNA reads TGTGCCACAGCCGGTTCGGGGAAAGAGGCAGGGCGCAATCAGCCCCAGCATTTT. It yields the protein CATAGSGKEAGRNQPQHF.